Listed below are T cell receptor beta chains from one sample, sequenced in a study of T cell responses to AZD1222 COVID-19 vaccine. The method was immunoSEQ multiplex PCR; TCRdb's version includes in-frame clones alone and lacks a portion of them. Of tens of thousands of clones in the sample, 90% were seen once. This specimen consisted of peripheral blood, obtained on day 0 of AZD1222 vaccination. Receptors originate from an adult in good health. The CDR3 runs from the conserved cysteine through the conserved F or W. The D gene is left open where the match is weak. For some rows the clone size is stated as once, few or many, or as a class when expanded; others skip it.

TRBV2	TRBJ1-3	few	NA	CASSERGSGNTIYF	TGTGCCAGCAGTGAGAGGGGCTCTGGAAACACCATATATTTT
TRBV15	TRBJ1-4	NA	NA	CATSGRRGRQNEKLFF	TGTGCCACCAGCGGAAGGAGAGGTCGACAGAATGAAAAACTGTTTTTT
TRBV15	TRBJ1-6	NA	NA	CATSRDGGNSPLHF	TGTGCCACCAGCAGAGATGGGGGCAATTCACCCCTCCACTTT
TRBV7-8	TRBJ1-5	once	TRBD1	CASSTDTGVNQPQHF	TGTGCCAGCAGCACCGATACAGGGGTCAATCAGCCCCAGCATTTT
TRBV5-1	TRBJ2-2	NA	TRBD1	CASTLLGTGRSGELFF	TGCGCCAGCACCCTACTCGGGACAGGTCGCTCCGGGGAGCTGTTTTTT
TRBV7-6	TRBJ2-1	NA	TRBD1	CASSVPTGASYNEQFF	TGTGCCAGCAGCGTCCCGACAGGGGCCTCCTACAATGAGCAGTTCTTC
TRBV6-5	TRBJ1-1	NA	NA	CAGKTSEYTEAFF	TGTGCCGGGAAAACTTCGGAGTACACTGAAGCTTTCTTT
TRBV2	TRBJ2-7	few	NA	CASRLEFDEDEQYF	TGTGCCAGCCGGCTCGAGTTTGATGAGGACGAGCAGTACTTC
TRBV2	TRBJ2-5	NA	NA	CASSEIGALGETQYF	TGTGCCAGCAGTGAAATTGGAGCCCTCGGGGAGACCCAGTACTTC
TRBV7-2	TRBJ2-1	NA	NA	CASSLKGWAFNSYNEQFF	TGTGCCAGCAGCTTAAAAGGGTGGGCTTTTAACTCCTACAATGAGCAGTTCTTC
TRBV6-1	TRBJ2-1	NA	NA	CASGSPSGLRDEQFF	TGTGCCAGCGGTTCTCCATCGGGATTACGCGATGAGCAGTTCTTC